What follows are 23 T cell receptor beta chains derived from one specimen sequenced in a study of blood T cell repertoires in COVID-19. Here immunoSEQ multiplex PCR was the method, and the copy in TCRdb shows in-frame clones only, minus some. This sample carries around 97,000 clones, about 89% of them seen once, and the ten largest clones take less than 20%. The sequenced sample was peripheral blood. The source of these receptors is a human donor in a cohort sampled during active COVID-19.

The rearrangement uses TRBV9 and TRBJ2-1; 11 bases agree with TRBD2. Germline CDR1 SGDLS, CDR2 YYNGEE. Trimming at V came to 3 bases and at J to 9 bases, leaving 14 bases not matched to a gene. This CDR3 has 17 amino acids. The CDR3 loop reads CASSGGRGTSGSGEQFF. For the CDR3, the DNA is TGTGCCAGCAGCGGTGGTCGGGGGACTAGCGGCTCGGGTGAGCAGTTCTTC.

The chain joins TRBV19 to TRBJ2-2; 7 bases line up with TRBD1. V lost 5 bases and J lost 4; bases outside the gene matches: 7. Germline V gene sequence: CDR1 LNHDA, CDR2 SQIVND (reference sequence). The CDR3 extends over 15 amino acids. The CDR3 region is CASSWGQMGTGELFF. The DNA for the CDR3 is TGTGCCAGTAGTTGGGGACAGATGGGCACCGGGGAGCTGTTTTTT.

The chain carries TRBV30 and TRBJ1-2; weak D call: TRBD1 (6 bases). The CDR3 contains 14 residues. The germline CDR1 and CDR2 sequences are GTSNPN and SVGIG (reference sequence). V lost 0 bases to trimming and J lost 8 bases, with 16 bases between them. The CDR3 spells CAWSVPSGVEGYTF. CDR3 DNA: TGTGCCTGGAGTGTTCCTTCAGGGGTAGAGGGCTACACCTTC.

The genes are TRBV4-2 and TRBJ2-7, with 9 bases lining up with TRBD1. The V segment lost 4 bases and the J segment 2 bases; nucleotides outside the gene matches: 9. The CDR3 spans 16 residues. Germline CDR1 and CDR2: LGHNA and YNFKEQ. CDR3 DNA: TGTGCCAGCAGCCCGACCGGGACAGGGAAAGCCTACGAGCAGTACTTC. Protein product: CASSPTGTGKAYEQYF.

The chain couples TRBV5-1 to TRBJ2-5, with D possibly being TRBD1 (6 bases). The CDR3 has 14 amino acids. V dropped 1 base and J dropped 5 bases, with 12 bases sitting between them. Germline V gene data show CDR1 as SGHRS and CDR2 as YFSETQ. The CDR3, as DNA: TGCGCCAGCAGCTTGTCGGCAGGGGACGAGACCCAGTACTTC. Protein sequence: CASSLSAGDETQYF.

V gene TRBV2 combines with J gene TRBJ2-1, with D perhaps TRBD2 (5 bases). Germline lookup yields CDR1 SNHLY and CDR2 FYNNEI. Trimming left V 10 bases short and J 1 base short, with 17 bases between. The CDR3 is 15 residues long. CDR3 amino acids: CATAPTEVSYNEQFF. CDR3 in DNA: TGTGCCACCGCACCTACGGAGGTTTCCTACAATGAGCAGTTCTTC.

The chain recombines TRBV29-1 with TRBJ2-2; D may be TRBD1 (5 bases). Germline CDR1 reads SQVTM; CDR2 reads ANQGSEA. V gave up 0 bases and J gave up 0 bases, with 5 bases separating them. The CDR3 sequence is 14 residues long. The CDR3 DNA reads as TGCAGCGTTGAAGAGACAGCGAACACCGGGGAGCTGTTTTTT. This encodes CSVEETANTGELFF.

The chain links TRBV24-1 to TRBJ1-2; the D gene is possibly TRBD1 (5 bases). This CDR3 is built from 16 residues. V was cut by 7 bases and J by 2 bases, with 19 bases left in between. Germline CDR1 and CDR2: KGHDR and SFDVKD. The CDR3: CATSPGGSWENYGYTF. In DNA form, the CDR3 reads TGTGCCACCAGCCCTGGGGGGTCCTGGGAGAACTATGGCTACACCTTC.

The rearrangement links TRBV28 to TRBJ2-7; D remains unclear. Germline-derived CDR1 and CDR2 are MDHEN and SYDVKM. Trimming removed 5 bases from V and 9 bases from J, with 11 bases in between. The CDR3 spans 11 residues. CDR3: CASSDARGQYF. The DNA of the CDR3 is TGTGCCAGCAGTGACGCCCGCGGGCAGTACTTC.

The J gene is TRBJ1-5, the V gene TRBV11-2, with TRBD1 identical over 7 bases. Losses at the gene ends were 5 bases for V and 5 bases for J; bases not matched to a gene: 9. CDR3 length: 15 residues. CDR1 is SGHAT, CDR2 FQNNGV, per germline. CDR3 loop: CASSPHTGDDQPQHF. CDR3 coding DNA: TGTGCCAGCAGCCCCCATACAGGGGACGATCAGCCCCAGCATTTT.

V and J are TRBV7-9 and TRBJ2-1; 7 nucleotides line up with TRBD2. CDR3 length: 15 residues. The V segment lost 5 bases and the J segment 3 bases; nucleotides outside the gene matches: 7. Germline CDR1 SEHNR, CDR2 FQNEAQ (reference sequence). The CDR3 sequence: CASSPAREIYNEQFF. CDR3 DNA: TGTGCCAGCAGCCCCGCGCGGGAGATCTACAATGAGCAGTTCTTC.

The chain joins TRBV5-1 to TRBJ2-7, with TRBD2 identical over 13 bases. CDR1 and CDR2 (germline): SGHRS, YFSETQ. This CDR3 is 15 amino acids long. Unmatched junction bases numbered 7, after V lost 4 bases and J lost 6 bases. This chain's CDR3 is CASSQTSGRSGEQYF. Here the CDR3 DNA reads TGCGCCAGCAGCCAGACTAGCGGGAGGTCCGGCGAGCAGTACTTC.

This sequence joins TRBV2 and TRBJ2-7; 7 bases line up with TRBD2. The trim removed 4 bases at V and 2 bases at J, leaving 11 bases unmatched. The CDR3 has 16 amino acids. Germline values: CDR1 SNHLY, CDR2 FYNNEI. The CDR3 is CASSVGRRGSTYEQYF. Written as DNA, the CDR3 is TGTGCCAGCAGTGTGGGAAGGCGCGGGAGTACCTACGAGCAGTACTTC.

The gene calls are TRBV5-1 and TRBJ1-3; D is undetermined. V lost 0 bases and J lost 0, with 13 bases in between. The germline V gene encodes CDR1 SGHRS and CDR2 YFSETQ. This CDR3 spans 17 amino acids. Here the CDR3 DNA reads TGCGCCAGCAGCTTGGAGGAGACCGACCGCTCTGGAAACACCATATATTTT. Translating it yields CASSLEETDRSGNTIYF. The variable domain in full, with the rest retrieved from reference TRBV5-1 and TRBJ1-3, is KAGVTQTPRYLIKTRGQQVTLSCSPISGHRSVSWYQQTPGQGLQFLFEYFSETQRNKGNFPGRFSGRQFSNSRSEMNVSTLELGDSALYLCASSLEETDRSGNTIYFGEGSWLTVV.

The genes are TRBV29-1 and TRBJ1-2, with D perhaps matching TRBD1 (6 bases). There are 12 residues in the CDR3. Germline V gene sequence: CDR1 SQVTM, CDR2 ANQGSEA. The germline V and J ends were trimmed by 6 bases and 8 bases, with 16 bases remaining between them. In DNA form, the CDR3 reads TGCAGCGTAGGGATGACAGGATCCGGCTACACCTTC. It specifies CSVGMTGSGYTF.

This clone was picked up a small number of times. The chain joins TRBV11-2 to TRBJ2-3, with D perhaps TRBD2 (6 bases). This CDR3 contains 16 residues. The germline V gene encodes CDR1 SGHAT and CDR2 FQNNGV. V lost 1 base to trimming and J lost 2 bases, with 13 bases between them. The CDR3, as DNA: TGTGCCAGCAGCTTAGTTGGCGGGGCCCACACAGATACGCAGTATTTT. Translated: CASSLVGGAHTDTQYF.

The gene calls are TRBV2 and TRBJ1-1; tentative D call: TRBD1 (6 bases). The CDR3 covers 15 residues. Trimming took 6 bases from V and 4 from J, leaving 18 bases between them. Germline loops: CDR1 SNHLY, CDR2 FYNNEI. This chain's CDR3 is CASRNRVGLGTEAFF. CDR3 DNA sequence: TGTGCCAGCAGGAACAGGGTAGGGTTAGGCACTGAAGCTTTCTTT.

The chain employs TRBV19 and TRBJ2-2, with TRBD2 as a possible D gene (5 bases). V lost 5 bases and J lost 5, with 15 bases in between. The CDR3 contains 15 residues. The germline CDR1 and CDR2 sequences are LNHDA and SQIVND (reference sequence). This chain's CDR3 is CASSDPGRGTGELFF. The CDR3 DNA reads TGTGCCAGTAGTGACCCCGGACGCGGGACCGGGGAGCTGTTTTTT.

This chain links TRBV25-1 with TRBJ1-2; possible D gene TRBD1, 6 bases. The germline V gene encodes CDR1 MGHDK and CDR2 SYGVNS. With 5 bases removed from V and 7 bases from J, the gap between germline ends came to 14 bases. The CDR3 covers 13 residues. The CDR3, as DNA: TGTGCCAGCAGTCTCGGACAGAATCGTGGCTACACCTTC. Encoded protein: CASSLGQNRGYTF.

CDR3 DNA sequence: TGTGCCAGCAGCCTAGGGGTTATAGGGGGGGAATCACCCCTCCACTTT. The encoded protein is CASSLGVIGGESPLHF. V and J are TRBV27 and TRBJ1-6, with D maybe TRBD1 (6 bases). The CDR3 loop spans 16 amino acids. Germline assignment: CDR1 MNHEY and CDR2 SMNVEV (reference sequence). V was clipped by 6 bases and J by 10 bases, with 22 bases between them.

The V gene is TRBV7-2, the J gene TRBJ1-3; 8 bases line up with TRBD1. CDR3 length: 16 amino acids. The ends lost 5 bases at V and 4 bases at J; junction bases unmatched: 10. CDR1 SGHTA and CDR2 FQGNSA come from the germline V gene. In DNA, the CDR3 is TGTGCCAGCAGCGAAAGTCAGGGGGCGTCAGGAAACACCATATATTTT. Its translation is CASSESQGASGNTIYF.

The V call is TRBV5-1, the J call TRBJ2-2, with D possibly being TRBD1 (5 bases). The CDR3 is 16 residues long. Trimming left V 4 bases short and J 3 bases short, with 16 bases between. Germline lookup yields CDR1 SGHRS and CDR2 YFSETQ. In DNA form, the CDR3 reads TGCGCCAGCAGCCCGCAGACCGGCAGGGACACCGGGGAGCTGTTTTTT. Residues: CASSPQTGRDTGELFF. Drawing the rest from reference TRBV5-1 and TRBJ2-2, the complete variable domain is KAGVTQTPRYLIKTRGQQVTLSCSPISGHRSVSWYQQTPGQGLQFLFEYFSETQRNKGNFPGRFSGRQFSNSRSEMNVSTLELGDSALYLCASSPQTGRDTGELFFGEGSRLTVL.

The chain links TRBV5-6 to TRBJ2-3, with TRBD2 as a possible D gene (5 bases). V was pared by 1 base and J by 0 bases, with 6 bases between. This CDR3 is 14 amino acids long. CDR1 and CDR2 from the germline V gene are SGHDT and YYEEEE. The CDR3 nucleotides read TGTGCCAGCAGCTTGAGCGGTAGCACAGATACGCAGTATTTT. Its protein product is CASSLSGSTDTQYF.